This T cell receptor beta chain derives from a study of glioma-infiltrating T cells after dendritic cell vaccination. There are 15 residues in the CDR3. The J segment lost 5 bases and the V segment lost 6 bases, leaving 11 bases of the junction unmatched. Germline V gene sequence: CDR1 SGHTA, CDR2 FQGNSA. The assay was immunoSEQ multiplex PCR, and TCRdb's table has in-frame clones only and misses some. Of 55,000 to 75,000 clones listed, about 80% are singletons. Noted time point: after dendritic cell vaccination, including at tumor progression/relapse. The chain carries TRBV7-2 and TRBJ2-5, with TRBD1 matching over 8 bases. The TCR sequence derives from a human donor with glioblastoma. The input for sequencing was blood, taken after dendritic cell vaccination. CDR3 nucleotides: TGTGCCAGCAGTTTGGACAGGGAACGGGAGGAGACCCAGTACTTC. Translation: CASSLDREREETQYF.